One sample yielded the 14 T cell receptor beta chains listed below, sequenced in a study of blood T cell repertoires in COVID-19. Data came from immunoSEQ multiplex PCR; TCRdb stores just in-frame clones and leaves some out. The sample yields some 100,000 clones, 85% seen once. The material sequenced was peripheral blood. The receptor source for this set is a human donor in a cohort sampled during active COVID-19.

The CDR3 here is CASSSRTGGNQPQHF. The CDR3 nucleotides are TGTGCCAGCAGTTCAAGGACAGGGGGCAATCAGCCCCAGCATTTT. The V gene is TRBV2, the J gene TRBJ1-5; TRBD1 matches at 9 bases. The CDR3 is made up of 15 amino acids. V lost 5 bases to trimming and J lost 2 bases; unmatched junction nucleotides: 4. CDR1 is SNHLY, CDR2 FYNNEI, per germline.

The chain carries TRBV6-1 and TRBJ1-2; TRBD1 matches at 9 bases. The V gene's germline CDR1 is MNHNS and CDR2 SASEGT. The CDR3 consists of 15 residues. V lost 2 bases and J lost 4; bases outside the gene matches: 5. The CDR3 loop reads CASSELGTGPYGYTF. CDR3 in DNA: TGTGCCAGCAGTGAACTAGGGACAGGGCCCTATGGCTACACCTTC.

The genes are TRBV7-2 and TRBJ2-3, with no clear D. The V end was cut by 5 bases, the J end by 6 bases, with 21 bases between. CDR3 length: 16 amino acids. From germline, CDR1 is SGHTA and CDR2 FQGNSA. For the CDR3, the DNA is TGTGCCAGCAGCCTTGGTCCACGACTGATAATCGATACGCAGTATTTT. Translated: CASSLGPRLIIDTQYF.

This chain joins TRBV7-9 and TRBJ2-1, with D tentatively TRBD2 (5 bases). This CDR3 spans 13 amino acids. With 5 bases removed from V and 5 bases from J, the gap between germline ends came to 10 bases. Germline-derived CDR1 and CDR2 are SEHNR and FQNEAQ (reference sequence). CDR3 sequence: CASSRSGDNEQFF. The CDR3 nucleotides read TGTGCCAGCAGCCGCAGCGGTGACAATGAGCAGTTCTTC.

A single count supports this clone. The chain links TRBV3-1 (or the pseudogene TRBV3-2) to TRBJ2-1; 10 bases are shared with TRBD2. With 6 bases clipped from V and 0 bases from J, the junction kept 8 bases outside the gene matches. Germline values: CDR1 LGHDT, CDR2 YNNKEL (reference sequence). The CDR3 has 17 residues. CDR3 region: CASRASGSGRSYNEQFF. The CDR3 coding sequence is TGTGCCAGCAGGGCTAGCGGGAGCGGCCGCTCCTACAATGAGCAGTTCTTC.

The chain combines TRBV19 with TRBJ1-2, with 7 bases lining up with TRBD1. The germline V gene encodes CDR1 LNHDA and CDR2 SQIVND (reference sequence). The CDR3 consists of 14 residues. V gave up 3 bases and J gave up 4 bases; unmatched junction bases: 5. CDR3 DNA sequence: TGTGCCAGTAGTATTGGGGGACAGAGCTATGGCTACACCTTC. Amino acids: CASSIGGQSYGYTF.

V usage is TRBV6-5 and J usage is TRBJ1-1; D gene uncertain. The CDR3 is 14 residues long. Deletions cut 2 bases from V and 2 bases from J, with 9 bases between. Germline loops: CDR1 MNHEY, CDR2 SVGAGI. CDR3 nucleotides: TGTGCCAGCAGTTACCGGCAGGTTAACACTGAAGCTTTCTTT. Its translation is CASSYRQVNTEAFF.

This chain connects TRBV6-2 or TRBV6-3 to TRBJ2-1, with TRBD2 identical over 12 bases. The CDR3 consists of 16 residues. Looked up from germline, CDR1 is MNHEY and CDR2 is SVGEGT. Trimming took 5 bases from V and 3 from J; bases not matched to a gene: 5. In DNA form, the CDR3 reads TGTGCCAGCAGTCAACTAGCGGGGGGCGACTACAATGAGCAGTTCTTC. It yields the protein CASSQLAGGDYNEQFF.

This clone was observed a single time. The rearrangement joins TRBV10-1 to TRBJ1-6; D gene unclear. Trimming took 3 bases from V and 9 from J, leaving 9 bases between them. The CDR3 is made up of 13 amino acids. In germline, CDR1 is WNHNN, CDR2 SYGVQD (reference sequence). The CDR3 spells CASSDQVGSPLHF. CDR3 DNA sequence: TGCGCCAGCAGTGATCAAGTCGGTTCACCCCTCCACTTT.

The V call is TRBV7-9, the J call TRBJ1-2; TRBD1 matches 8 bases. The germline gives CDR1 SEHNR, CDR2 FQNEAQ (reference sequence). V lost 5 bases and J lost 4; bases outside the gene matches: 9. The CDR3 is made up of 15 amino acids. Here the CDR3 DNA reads TGTGCCAGCAGCCCCGGCCAGGGGGCAGGCTATGGCTACACCTTC. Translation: CASSPGQGAGYGYTF.

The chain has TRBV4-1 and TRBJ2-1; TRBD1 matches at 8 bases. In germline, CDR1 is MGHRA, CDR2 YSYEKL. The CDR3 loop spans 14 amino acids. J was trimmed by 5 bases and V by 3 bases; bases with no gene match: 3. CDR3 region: CASSHPDRDNEQFF. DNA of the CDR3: TGCGCCAGCAGCCACCCGGACAGGGACAATGAGCAGTTCTTC.

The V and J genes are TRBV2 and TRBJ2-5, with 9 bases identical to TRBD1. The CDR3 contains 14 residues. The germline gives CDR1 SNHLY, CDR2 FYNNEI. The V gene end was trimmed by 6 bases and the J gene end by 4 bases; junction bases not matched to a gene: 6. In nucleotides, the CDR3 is TGTGCCAGCAGGCTACCGGGACAGGGAGAGACCCAGTACTTC. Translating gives CASRLPGQGETQYF.

CDR3 sequence reads: CASSPSRTTTYEQYF. CDR3 in DNA: TGTGCCAGCTCACCCTCTCGGACTACCACCTACGAGCAGTACTTC. The gene calls are TRBV18 and TRBJ2-7, with D possibly TRBD2 on 6 matching bases. Trimming shortened V by 3 bases and J by 2 bases, and 14 bases separated the two germline ends. The CDR3 consists of 15 residues. From germline, CDR1 is KGHSH and CDR2 LQKENI.

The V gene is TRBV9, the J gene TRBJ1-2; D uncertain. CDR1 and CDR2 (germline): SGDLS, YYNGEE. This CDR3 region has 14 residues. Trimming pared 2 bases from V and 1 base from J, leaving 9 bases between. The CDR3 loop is CASSVAQYNYGYTF. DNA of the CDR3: TGTGCCAGCAGCGTGGCCCAGTATAACTATGGCTACACCTTC.